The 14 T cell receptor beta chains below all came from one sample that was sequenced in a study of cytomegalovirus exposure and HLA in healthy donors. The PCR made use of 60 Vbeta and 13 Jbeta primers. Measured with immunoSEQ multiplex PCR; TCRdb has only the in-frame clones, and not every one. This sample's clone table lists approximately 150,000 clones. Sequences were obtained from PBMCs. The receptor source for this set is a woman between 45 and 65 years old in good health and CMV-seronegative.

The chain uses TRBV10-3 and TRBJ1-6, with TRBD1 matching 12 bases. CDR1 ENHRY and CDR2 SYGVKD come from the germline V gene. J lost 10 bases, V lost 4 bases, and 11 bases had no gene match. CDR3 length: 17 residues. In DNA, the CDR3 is TGTGCCATCAGTGGCCGGGACAGGGGGCGCCCCGGCTCACCCCTCCACTTT. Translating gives CAISGRDRGRPGSPLHF.

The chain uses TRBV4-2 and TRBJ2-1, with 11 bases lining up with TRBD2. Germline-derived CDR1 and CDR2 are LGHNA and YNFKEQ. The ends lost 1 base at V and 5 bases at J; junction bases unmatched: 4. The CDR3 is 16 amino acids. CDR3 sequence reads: CASSQVMGLADNEQFF. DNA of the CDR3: TGTGCCAGCAGCCAAGTGATGGGACTAGCGGACAATGAGCAGTTCTTC.

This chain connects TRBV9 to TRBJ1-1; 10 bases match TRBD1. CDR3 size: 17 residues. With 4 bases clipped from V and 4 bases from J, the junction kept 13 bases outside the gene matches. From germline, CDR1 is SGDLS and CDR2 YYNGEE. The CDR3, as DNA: TGTGCCAGCAGCACGGCCCGGGACAGGGGATGGGGCACTGAAGCTTTCTTT. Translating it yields CASSTARDRGWGTEAFF.

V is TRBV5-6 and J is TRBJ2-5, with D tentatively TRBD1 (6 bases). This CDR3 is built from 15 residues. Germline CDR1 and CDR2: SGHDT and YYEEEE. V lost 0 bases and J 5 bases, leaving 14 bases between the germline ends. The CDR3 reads CASSLGGLNRETQYF. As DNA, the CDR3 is TGTGCCAGCAGCTTGGGGGGGCTTAACCGGGAGACCCAGTACTTC.

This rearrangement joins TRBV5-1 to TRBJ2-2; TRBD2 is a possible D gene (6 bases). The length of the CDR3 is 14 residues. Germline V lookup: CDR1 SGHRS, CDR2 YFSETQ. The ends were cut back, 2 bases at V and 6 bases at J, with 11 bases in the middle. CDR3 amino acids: CASSFGGVAGELFF. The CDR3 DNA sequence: TGCGCCAGCAGCTTCGGAGGGGTGGCCGGGGAGCTGTTTTTT. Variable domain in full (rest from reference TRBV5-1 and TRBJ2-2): KAGVTQTPRYLIKTRGQQVTLSCSPISGHRSVSWYQQTPGQGLQFLFEYFSETQRNKGNFPGRFSGRQFSNSRSEMNVSTLELGDSALYLCASSFGGVAGELFFGEGSRLTVL.

The CDR3 reads CSVGVLAAGGNEQFF. The CDR3 nucleotides read TGCAGCGTTGGGGTACTAGCGGCGGGGGGGAATGAGCAGTTCTTC. The V and J genes are TRBV29-1 and TRBJ2-1; 9 bases align to TRBD2. Per the germline V gene, CDR1 is SQVTM and CDR2 is ANQGSEA. J was trimmed by 7 bases and V by 4 bases; bases with no gene match: 11. The CDR3 has 15 amino acids.

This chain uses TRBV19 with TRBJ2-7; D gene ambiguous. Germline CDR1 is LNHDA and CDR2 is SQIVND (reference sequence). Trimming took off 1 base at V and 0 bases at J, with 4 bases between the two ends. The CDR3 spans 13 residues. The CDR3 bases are TGTGCCAGTAGTATAGGGAGCTCCTACGAGCAGTACTTC. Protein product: CASSIGSSYEQYF.

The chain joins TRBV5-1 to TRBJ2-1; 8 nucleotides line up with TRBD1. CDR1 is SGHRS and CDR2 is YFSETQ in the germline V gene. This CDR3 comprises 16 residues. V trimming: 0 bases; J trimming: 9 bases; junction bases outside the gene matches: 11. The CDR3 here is CASSLVDGRGRSEQFF. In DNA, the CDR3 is TGCGCCAGCAGCTTGGTTGACGGCAGGGGGCGATCTGAGCAGTTCTTC. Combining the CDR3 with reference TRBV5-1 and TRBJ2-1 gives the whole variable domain KAGVTQTPRYLIKTRGQQVTLSCSPISGHRSVSWYQQTPGQGLQFLFEYFSETQRNKGNFPGRFSGRQFSNSRSEMNVSTLELGDSALYLCASSLVDGRGRSEQFFGPGTRLTVL.

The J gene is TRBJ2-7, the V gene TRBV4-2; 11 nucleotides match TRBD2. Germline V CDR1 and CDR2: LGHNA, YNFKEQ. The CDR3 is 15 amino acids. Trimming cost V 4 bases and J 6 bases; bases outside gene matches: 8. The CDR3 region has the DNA TGTGCCAGCAGCCGGTTACTAGCGGGGGCCGGCGAGCAGTACTTC. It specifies CASSRLLAGAGEQYF.

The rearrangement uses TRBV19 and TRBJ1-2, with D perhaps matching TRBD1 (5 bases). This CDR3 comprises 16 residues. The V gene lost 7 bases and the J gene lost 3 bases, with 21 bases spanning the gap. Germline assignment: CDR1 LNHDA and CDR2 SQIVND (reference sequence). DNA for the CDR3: TGTGCCAGTACGGCGACAGCCTCTTTTACTTACTATGGCTACACCTTC. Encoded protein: CASTATASFTYYGYTF.

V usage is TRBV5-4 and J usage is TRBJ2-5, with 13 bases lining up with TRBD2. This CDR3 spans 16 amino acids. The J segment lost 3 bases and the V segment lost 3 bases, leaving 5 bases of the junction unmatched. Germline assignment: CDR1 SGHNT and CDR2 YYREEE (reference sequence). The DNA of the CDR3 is TGTGCCAGCAGCTCAGGACTAGCGGGAGAAAAAGAGACCCAGTACTTC. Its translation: CASSSGLAGEKETQYF.

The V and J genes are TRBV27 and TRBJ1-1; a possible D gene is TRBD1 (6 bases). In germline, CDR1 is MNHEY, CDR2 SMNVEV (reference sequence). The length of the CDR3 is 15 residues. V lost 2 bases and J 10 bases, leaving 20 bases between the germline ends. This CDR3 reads CASSLQGRGALPAFF. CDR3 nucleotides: TGTGCCAGCAGTTTACAGGGGAGGGGGGCACTCCCAGCTTTCTTT.

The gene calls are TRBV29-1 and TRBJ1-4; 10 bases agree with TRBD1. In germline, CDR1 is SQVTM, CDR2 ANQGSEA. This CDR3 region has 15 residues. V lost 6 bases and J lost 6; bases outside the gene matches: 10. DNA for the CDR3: TGCAGCGTGCACTCCCCCGGACAGGGGGATGAAAAACTGTTTTTT. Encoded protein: CSVHSPGQGDEKLFF.

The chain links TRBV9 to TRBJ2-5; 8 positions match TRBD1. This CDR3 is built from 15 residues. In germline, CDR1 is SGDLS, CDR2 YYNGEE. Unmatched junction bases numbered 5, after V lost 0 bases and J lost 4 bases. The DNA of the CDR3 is TGTGCCAGCAGCGTAGGGACAGGGCATGGAGAGACCCAGTACTTC. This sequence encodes CASSVGTGHGETQYF.